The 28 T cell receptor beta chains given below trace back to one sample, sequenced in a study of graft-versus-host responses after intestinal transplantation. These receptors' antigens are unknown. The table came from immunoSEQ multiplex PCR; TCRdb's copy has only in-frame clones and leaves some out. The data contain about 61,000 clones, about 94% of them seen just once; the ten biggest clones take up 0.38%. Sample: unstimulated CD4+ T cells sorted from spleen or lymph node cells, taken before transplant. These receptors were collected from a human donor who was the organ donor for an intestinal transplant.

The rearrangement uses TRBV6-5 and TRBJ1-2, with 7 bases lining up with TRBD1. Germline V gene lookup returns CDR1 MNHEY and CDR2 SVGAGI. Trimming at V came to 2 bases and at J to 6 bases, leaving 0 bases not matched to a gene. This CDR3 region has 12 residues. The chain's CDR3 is CASSYDRDGYTF. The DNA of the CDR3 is TGTGCCAGCAGTTACGACAGGGATGGCTACACCTTC.

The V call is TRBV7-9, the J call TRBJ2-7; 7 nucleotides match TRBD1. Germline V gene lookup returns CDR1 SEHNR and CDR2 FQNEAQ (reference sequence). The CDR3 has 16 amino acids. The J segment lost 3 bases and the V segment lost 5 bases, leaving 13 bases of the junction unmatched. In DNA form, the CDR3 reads TGTGCCAGCAGCCCTAAGACAGGGTGGACAGACTACGAGCAGTACTTC. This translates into CASSPKTGWTDYEQYF.

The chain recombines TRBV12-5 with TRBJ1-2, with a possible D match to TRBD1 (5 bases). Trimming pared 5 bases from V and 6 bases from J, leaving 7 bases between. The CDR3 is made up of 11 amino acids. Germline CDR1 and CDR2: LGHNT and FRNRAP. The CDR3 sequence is CASGVRDGYTF. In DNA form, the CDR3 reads TGTGCTAGTGGTGTCAGGGATGGCTACACCTTC.

The CDR3 DNA reads as TGTGCCAGCCACGGCACTAGCGGGAACAATGAGCAGTTCTTC. It is translated as CASHGTSGNNEQFF. The rearrangement joins TRBV27 to TRBJ2-1; 10 nucleotides agree with TRBD2. The CDR3 covers 14 residues. Looked up from germline, CDR1 is MNHEY and CDR2 is SMNVEV (reference sequence). The V gene end was trimmed by 8 bases and the J gene end by 5 bases; junction bases not matched to a gene: 6.

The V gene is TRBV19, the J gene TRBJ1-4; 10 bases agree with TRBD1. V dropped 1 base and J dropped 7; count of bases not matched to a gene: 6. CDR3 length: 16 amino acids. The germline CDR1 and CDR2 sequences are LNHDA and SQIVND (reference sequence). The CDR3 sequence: CASSIGTGTGVEKLFF. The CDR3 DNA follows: TGTGCCAGTAGTATAGGTACCGGGACAGGGGTTGAAAAACTGTTTTTT.

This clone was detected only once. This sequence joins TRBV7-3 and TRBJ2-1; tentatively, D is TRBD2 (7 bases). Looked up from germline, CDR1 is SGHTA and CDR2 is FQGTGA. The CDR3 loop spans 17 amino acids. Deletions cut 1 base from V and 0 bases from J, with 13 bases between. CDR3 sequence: CASSLNGAGASYNEQFF. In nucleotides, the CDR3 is TGTGCCAGCAGCTTAAATGGGGCGGGGGCCTCCTACAATGAGCAGTTCTTC.

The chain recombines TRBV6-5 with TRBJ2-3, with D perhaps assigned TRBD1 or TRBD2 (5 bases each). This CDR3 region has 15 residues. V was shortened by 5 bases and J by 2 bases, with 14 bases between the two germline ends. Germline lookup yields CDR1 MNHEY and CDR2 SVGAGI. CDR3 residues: CASSKRGTFTDTQYF. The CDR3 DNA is TGTGCCAGCAGTAAGAGGGGAACGTTCACAGATACGCAGTATTTT.

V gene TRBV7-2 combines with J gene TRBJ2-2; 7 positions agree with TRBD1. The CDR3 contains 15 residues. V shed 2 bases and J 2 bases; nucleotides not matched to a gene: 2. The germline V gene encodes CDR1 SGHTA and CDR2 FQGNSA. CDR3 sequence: CASSLRQGNTGELFF. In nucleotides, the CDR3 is TGTGCCAGCAGCTTACGACAGGGAAACACCGGGGAGCTGTTTTTT. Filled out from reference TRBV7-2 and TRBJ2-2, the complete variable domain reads GAGVSQSPSNKVTEKGKDVELRCDPISGHTALYWYRQSLGQGLEFLIYFQGNSAPDKSGLPSDRFSAERTGGSVSTLTIQRTQQEDSAVYLCASSLRQGNTGELFFGEGSRLTVL.

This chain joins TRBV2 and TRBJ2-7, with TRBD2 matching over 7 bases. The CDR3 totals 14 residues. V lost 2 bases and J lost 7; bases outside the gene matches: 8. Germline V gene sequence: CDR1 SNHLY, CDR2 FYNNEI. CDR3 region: CASSESPGTNEQYF. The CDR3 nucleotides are TGTGCCAGCAGTGAAAGCCCTGGGACTAATGAGCAGTACTTC.

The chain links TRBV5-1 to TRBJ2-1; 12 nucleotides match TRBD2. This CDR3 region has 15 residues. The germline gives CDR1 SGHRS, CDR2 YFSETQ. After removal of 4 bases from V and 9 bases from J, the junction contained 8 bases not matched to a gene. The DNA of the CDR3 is TGCGCCAGCAGCCCTAGCGGGGGGGCCGGTTCTGAGCAGTTCTTC. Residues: CASSPSGGAGSEQFF.

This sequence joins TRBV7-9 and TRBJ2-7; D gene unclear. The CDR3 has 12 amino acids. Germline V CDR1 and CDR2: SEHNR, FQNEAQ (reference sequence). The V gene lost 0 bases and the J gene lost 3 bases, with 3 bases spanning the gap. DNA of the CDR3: TGTGCCAGCAGCTTAGCTCTCTACGAGCAGTACTTC. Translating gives CASSLALYEQYF.

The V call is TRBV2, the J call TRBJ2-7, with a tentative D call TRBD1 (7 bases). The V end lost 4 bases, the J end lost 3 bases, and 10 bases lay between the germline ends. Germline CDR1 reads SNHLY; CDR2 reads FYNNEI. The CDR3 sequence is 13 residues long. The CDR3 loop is CASSAQGGYEQYF. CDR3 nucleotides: TGTGCCAGCAGTGCTCAGGGGGGCTACGAGCAGTACTTC.

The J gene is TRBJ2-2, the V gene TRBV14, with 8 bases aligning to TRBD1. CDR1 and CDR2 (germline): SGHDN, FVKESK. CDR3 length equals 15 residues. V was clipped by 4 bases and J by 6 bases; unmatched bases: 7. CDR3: CASSPRQGSSGELFF. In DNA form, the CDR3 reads TGTGCCAGCAGCCCGAGACAGGGGTCTTCCGGGGAGCTGTTTTTT.

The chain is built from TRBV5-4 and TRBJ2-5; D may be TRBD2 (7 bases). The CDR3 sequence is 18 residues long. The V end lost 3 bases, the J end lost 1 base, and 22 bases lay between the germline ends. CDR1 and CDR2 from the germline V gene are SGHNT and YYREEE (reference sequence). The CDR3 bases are TGTGCCAGCAGCTCCCCCCGGGGGGCGGAGGGGAGCCAAGAGACCCAGTACTTC. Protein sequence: CASSSPRGAEGSQETQYF.

The CDR3 DNA sequence: TGTGCCAGCAGCAGGGCCGGTCGAGAGACCCAGTACTTC. The encoded protein is CASSRAGRETQYF. The chain joins TRBV5-8 to TRBJ2-5; no definite D call. Germline V CDR1 and CDR2: SGHTS, YDEGEE. The CDR3 totals 13 residues. Between the trimmed V and J ends, which lost 4 bases and 4 bases, there was a span of 11 bases. Drawing the rest from reference TRBV5-8 and TRBJ2-5, the complete variable domain is EAGVTQSPTHLIKTRGQQATLRCSPISGHTSVYWYQQALGLGLQFLLWYDEGEERNRGNFPPRFSGRQFPNYSSELNVNALELEDSALYLCASSRAGRETQYFGPGTRLLVL.

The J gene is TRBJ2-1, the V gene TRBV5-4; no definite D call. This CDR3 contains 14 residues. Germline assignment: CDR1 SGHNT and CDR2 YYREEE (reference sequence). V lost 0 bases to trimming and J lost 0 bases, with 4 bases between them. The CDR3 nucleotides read TGTGCCAGCAGCTTGGACATCTCCTACAATGAGCAGTTCTTC. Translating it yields CASSLDISYNEQFF.

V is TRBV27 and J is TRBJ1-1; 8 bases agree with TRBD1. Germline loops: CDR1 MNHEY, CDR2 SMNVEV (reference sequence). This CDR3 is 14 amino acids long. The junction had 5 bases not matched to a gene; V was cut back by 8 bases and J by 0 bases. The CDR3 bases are TGTGCCAGCCATCAGGGGGCCCTGAACACTGAAGCTTTCTTT. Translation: CASHQGALNTEAFF.

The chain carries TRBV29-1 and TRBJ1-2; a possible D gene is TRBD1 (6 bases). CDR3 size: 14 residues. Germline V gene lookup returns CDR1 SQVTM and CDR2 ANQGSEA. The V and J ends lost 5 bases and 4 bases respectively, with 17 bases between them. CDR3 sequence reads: CSVPLDSLSYGYTF. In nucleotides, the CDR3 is TGCAGCGTTCCCTTGGACAGCTTATCCTATGGCTACACCTTC.

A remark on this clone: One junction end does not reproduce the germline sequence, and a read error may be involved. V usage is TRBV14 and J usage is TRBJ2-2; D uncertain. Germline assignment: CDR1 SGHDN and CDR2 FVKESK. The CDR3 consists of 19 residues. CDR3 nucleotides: TGTGCCGGCAGCCAAGATCTGCCCCGCGGCATAAAACAAACCGGGGAGCTGTTTTTT. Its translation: CAGSQDLPRGIKQTGELFF. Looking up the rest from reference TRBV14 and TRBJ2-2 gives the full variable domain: EAGVTQFPSHSVIEKGQTVTLRCDPISGHDNLYWYRRVMGKEIKFLLHFVKESKQDESGMPNNRFLAERTGGTYSTLKVQPAELEDSGVYFCAGSQDLPRGIKQTGELFFGEGSRLTVL.

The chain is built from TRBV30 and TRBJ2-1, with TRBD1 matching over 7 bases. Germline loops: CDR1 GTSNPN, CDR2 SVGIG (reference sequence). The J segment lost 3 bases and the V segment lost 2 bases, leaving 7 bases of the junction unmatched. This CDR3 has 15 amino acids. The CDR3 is CAWSPRWTGYNEQFF. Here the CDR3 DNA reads TGTGCCTGGAGTCCAAGGTGGACAGGCTACAATGAGCAGTTCTTC.

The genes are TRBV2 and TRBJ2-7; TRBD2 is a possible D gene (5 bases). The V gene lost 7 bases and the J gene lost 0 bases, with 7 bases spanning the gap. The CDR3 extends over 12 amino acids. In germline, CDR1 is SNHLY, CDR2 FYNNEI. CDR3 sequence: CASTEGSYEQYF. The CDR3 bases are TGTGCCAGCACAGAGGGCTCCTACGAGCAGTACTTC.

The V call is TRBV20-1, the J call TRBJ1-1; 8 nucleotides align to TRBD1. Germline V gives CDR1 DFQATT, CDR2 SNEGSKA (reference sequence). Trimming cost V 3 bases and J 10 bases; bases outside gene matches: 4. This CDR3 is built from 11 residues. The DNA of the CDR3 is TGCAGTGCTAGGCGACAGGGGCCAGCTTTCTTT. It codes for CSARRQGPAFF.

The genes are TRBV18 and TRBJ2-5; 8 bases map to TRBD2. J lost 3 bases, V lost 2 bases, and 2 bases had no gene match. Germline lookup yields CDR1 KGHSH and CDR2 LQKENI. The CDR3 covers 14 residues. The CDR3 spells CASSPRGLEETQYF. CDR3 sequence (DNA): TGTGCCAGCTCACCAAGGGGACTAGAAGAGACCCAGTACTTC.

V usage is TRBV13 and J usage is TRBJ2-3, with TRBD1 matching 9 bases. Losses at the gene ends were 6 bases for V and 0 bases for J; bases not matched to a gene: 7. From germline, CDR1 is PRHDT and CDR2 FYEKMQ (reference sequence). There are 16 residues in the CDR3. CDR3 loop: CASREYRGLSTDTQYF. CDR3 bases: TGTGCCAGCAGGGAATACAGGGGGCTTAGCACAGATACGCAGTATTTT.

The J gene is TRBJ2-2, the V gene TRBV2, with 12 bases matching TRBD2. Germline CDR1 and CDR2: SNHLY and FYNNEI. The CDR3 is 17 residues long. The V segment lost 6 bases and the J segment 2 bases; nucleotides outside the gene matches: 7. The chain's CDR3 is CASRAGLAGRNTGELFF. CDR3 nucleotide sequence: TGTGCCAGCAGGGCCGGACTAGCGGGGCGTAACACCGGGGAGCTGTTTTTT.

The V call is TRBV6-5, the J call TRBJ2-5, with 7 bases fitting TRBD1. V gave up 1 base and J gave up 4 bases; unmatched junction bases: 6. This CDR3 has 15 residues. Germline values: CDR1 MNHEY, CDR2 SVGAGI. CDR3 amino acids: CASSYLTGNGETQYF. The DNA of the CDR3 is TGTGCCAGCAGTTACTTGACAGGGAATGGAGAGACCCAGTACTTC.

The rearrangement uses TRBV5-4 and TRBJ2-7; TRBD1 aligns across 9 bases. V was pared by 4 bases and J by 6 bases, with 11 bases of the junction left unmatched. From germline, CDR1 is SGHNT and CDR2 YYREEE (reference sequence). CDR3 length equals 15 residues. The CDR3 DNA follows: TGTGCCAGCAGCCGAATCGGGACAGGGACGACCGAGCAGTACTTC. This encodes CASSRIGTGTTEQYF. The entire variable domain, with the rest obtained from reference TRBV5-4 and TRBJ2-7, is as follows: ETGVTQSPTHLIKTRGQQVTLRCSSQSGHNTVSWYQQALGQGPQFIFQYYREEENGRGNFPPRFSGLQFPNYSSELNVNALELDDSALYLCASSRIGTGTTEQYFGPGTRLTVT.

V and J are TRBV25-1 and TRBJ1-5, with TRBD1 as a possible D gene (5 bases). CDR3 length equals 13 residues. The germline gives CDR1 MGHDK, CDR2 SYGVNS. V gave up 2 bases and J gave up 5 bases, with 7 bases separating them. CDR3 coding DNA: TGTGCCAGCAGTGAACAGGGCCATCAGCCCCAGCATTTT. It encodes CASSEQGHQPQHF.